Here is one T cell receptor (beta chain) with its context. Germline CDR1 reads LNHNV; CDR2 reads YYDKDF (reference sequence). CDR3 length: 15 amino acids. This entry is derived from a study of CD8 T cells in cerebrospinal fluid in Alzheimer's disease. Turning to the study itself: CSF T cell clonal expansion was assessed by plate-based nested PCR and droplet-based sequencing.

CSF cells underwent 10X single-cell V(D)J and 5' gene-expression profiling. TCRdb re-called the 10x single-cell sequencing reads and shows each CDR3 protein once, DNA omitted. The ten most abundant clones cover 9.5% to 13% of a sample with about 1,400 distinct CDR3 sequences. Every participant was in good physical condition without acute infectious disease. Live CSF cells were sorted with a live/dead marker for droplet-based sequencing. The V and J genes are TRBV15 and TRBJ2-1. This TCR was recovered from a human donor with mild cognitive impairment. The sample taken for sequencing was cerebrospinal fluid. CDR3 sequence reads: CATSSSSSPYNEQFF.